Shown below are 24 T cell receptor beta chains from a single sample sequenced in a study of blood T cell repertoires in COVID-19. Data came from immunoSEQ multiplex PCR; TCRdb stores just in-frame clones and leaves some out. Here the sample spans some 80,000 clones, roughly 84% being singletons. Sequencing was done on a sample of peripheral blood. These receptors were collected from a man between 45 and 60 years old with acute or convalescent COVID-19.

The gene calls are TRBV4-3 and TRBJ2-2; 14 bases line up with TRBD2. The CDR3 length is 17 residues. Trimming removed 1 base from V and 7 bases from J; junction bases left unmatched: 5. Per germline, CDR1 LGHNA and CDR2 YSLEER. The CDR3 coding sequence is TGCGCCAGCAGCCAAGTGGGTGGACTAGCGGGGGGCGGGGAGCTGTTTTTT. Translation: CASSQVGGLAGGGELFF.

The chain is built from TRBV6-5 and TRBJ1-3, with D perhaps TRBD1 (5 bases). From germline, CDR1 is MNHEY and CDR2 SVGAGI. The V end was cut by 6 bases, the J end by 8 bases, with 14 bases between. The CDR3 sequence is 13 residues long. CDR3 sequence (DNA): TGTGCCAGCAGGGAGACAGTGGCGGACACCATATATTTT. Residues: CASRETVADTIYF.

This clone was recorded once. The rearrangement joins TRBV7-2 to TRBJ2-3; D is ambiguous. The CDR3 runs 13 residues. CDR1 is SGHTA, CDR2 FQGNSA, per germline. V shed 2 bases and J shed 0 bases, with 3 bases lying between them. CDR3 residues: CASSLPSTDTQYF. The CDR3 bases are TGTGCCAGCAGCTTACCAAGCACAGATACGCAGTATTTT.

This rearrangement joins TRBV10-2 to TRBJ2-7, with 8 bases fitting TRBD1. This CDR3 region has 13 residues. Germline CDR1 reads WSHSY; CDR2 reads SAAADI. V was pared by 6 bases and J by 2 bases, with 3 bases of the junction left unmatched. This chain's CDR3 is CASRDRATYEQYF. As DNA, the CDR3 is TGCGCCAGCAGGGACAGGGCCACCTACGAGCAGTACTTC.

In its sample, this clone was seen many times. This rearrangement joins TRBV4-1 to TRBJ2-1, with 7 bases that match TRBD2. This CDR3 region has 16 residues. From germline, CDR1 is MGHRA and CDR2 YSYEKL. Losses at the gene ends were 0 bases for V and 4 bases for J; bases not matched to a gene: 6. The CDR3 loop is CASSQDGGSSYNEQFF. The CDR3 nucleotides are TGCGCCAGCAGCCAAGACGGCGGGAGTAGTTACAATGAGCAGTTCTTC.

This clone turned up a few times. V usage is TRBV6-4 and J usage is TRBJ1-2; tentatively, D is TRBD1 (6 bases). The ends were cut back, 7 bases at V and 2 bases at J, with 14 bases in the middle. The CDR3 is 14 amino acids. CDR1 and CDR2 from the germline V gene are MRHNA and SNTAGT. CDR3: CASKPSDSNYGYTF. CDR3 DNA sequence: TGTGCCAGCAAGCCCTCGGACAGCAACTATGGCTACACCTTC.

The J gene is TRBJ1-2, the V gene TRBV28; 9 positions match TRBD1. The CDR3 is 12 residues long. In germline, CDR1 is MDHEN, CDR2 SYDVKM. The J segment lost 4 bases and the V segment lost 10 bases, leaving 4 bases of the junction unmatched. CDR3 coding DNA: TGTGCCACCACACAGGGGGCCTATGGCTACACCTTC. Translation: CATTQGAYGYTF.

This chain connects TRBV5-1 to TRBJ1-4, with D maybe TRBD1 (6 bases). Germline V gene data show CDR1 as SGHRS and CDR2 as YFSETQ. There are 14 residues in the CDR3. The V gene lost 4 bases and the J gene lost 3 bases, with 10 bases spanning the gap. CDR3 sequence reads: CASSADRSNEKLFF. The CDR3 DNA reads TGCGCCAGCAGCGCAGACAGGTCTAATGAAAAACTGTTTTTT.

The chain is built from TRBV7-8 and TRBJ2-3, with D perhaps TRBD1 (5 bases). Germline V gene lookup returns CDR1 SGHVS and CDR2 FQNEAQ. The CDR3 covers 13 residues. V lost 5 bases, J lost 5 bases, and 11 bases lay in between. The chain's CDR3 is CASSPGPGDTQYF. The CDR3 DNA sequence: TGTGCCAGCAGCCCAGGGCCAGGAGATACGCAGTATTTT. The whole variable domain, remainder taken from reference TRBV7-8 and TRBJ2-3, is GAGVSQSPRYKVAKRGQDVALRCDPISGHVSLFWYQQALGQGPEFLTYFQNEAQLDKSGLPSDRFFAERPEGSVSTLKIQRTQQEDSAVYLCASSPGPGDTQYFGPGTRLTVL.

The rearrangement uses TRBV18 and TRBJ2-7; 10 bases are shared with TRBD1. This CDR3 spans 16 amino acids. Germline CDR1 reads KGHSH; CDR2 reads LQKENI. V was clipped by 1 base and J by 6 bases; unmatched bases: 9. Here the CDR3 reads CASSPRGQGGNSEQYF. The CDR3 DNA reads as TGTGCCAGCTCACCACGCGGACAGGGGGGAAATTCCGAGCAGTACTTC.

V gene TRBV18 combines with J gene TRBJ2-1, with D maybe TRBD1 (7 bases). The length of the CDR3 is 16 residues. Trimming stripped 2 bases from V and 5 bases from J, with 16 bases between. Germline V gives CDR1 KGHSH, CDR2 LQKENI. CDR3 coding DNA: TGTGCCAGCTCACCAGAGGTCAGGGGGGTCAACAATGAGCAGTTCTTC. It translates to CASSPEVRGVNNEQFF.

The V and J genes are TRBV7-3 and TRBJ2-3; no clear D gene. V lost 2 bases, J lost 3 bases, and 9 bases lay in between. CDR3 length: 14 residues. Germline assignment: CDR1 SGHTA and CDR2 FQGTGA. Here the CDR3 DNA reads TGTGCCAGCAGCTTACTTAGTAGAACAGATACGCAGTATTTT. It translates to CASSLLSRTDTQYF.

The chain is built from TRBV18 and TRBJ2-1; possibly TRBD2 for D (5 bases). Germline V CDR1 and CDR2: KGHSH, LQKENI. The CDR3 length is 15 residues. The V gene lost 4 bases and the J gene lost 0 bases, with 10 bases spanning the gap. The DNA of the CDR3 is TGTGCCAGCTCACGTGCGGGTGACTCCTACAATGAGCAGTTCTTC. Protein: CASSRAGDSYNEQFF.

The V gene is TRBV19, the J gene TRBJ1-4; D perhaps matches TRBD1 (5 bases). V was shortened by 3 bases and J by 6 bases, with 11 bases between the two germline ends. The CDR3 sequence is 14 residues long. Germline V CDR1 and CDR2: LNHDA, SQIVND (reference sequence). DNA of the CDR3: TGTGCCAGTAGTATTTCGGGGGTAGATGAAAAACTGTTTTTT. Residues: CASSISGVDEKLFF.

This chain joins TRBV10-2 and TRBJ2-7, with D tentatively TRBD2 (6 bases). With 5 bases removed from V and 5 bases from J, the gap between germline ends came to 13 bases. CDR3 size: 13 residues. Looked up from germline, CDR1 is WSHSY and CDR2 is SAAADI. CDR3 DNA sequence: TGCGCCAGCAGTCGACTAGTCCACCACGAGCAGTACTTC. Residues: CASSRLVHHEQYF.

The chain employs TRBV2 and TRBJ2-7, with TRBD2 matching over 11 bases. Germline V lookup: CDR1 SNHLY, CDR2 FYNNEI. The length of the CDR3 is 17 residues. J was trimmed by 5 bases and V by 6 bases; bases with no gene match: 15. CDR3 protein: CASRPTSGGRRGDEQYF. CDR3 DNA sequence: TGTGCCAGCAGGCCTACTAGCGGGGGCCGACGGGGGGACGAGCAGTACTTC.

This chain uses TRBV29-1 with TRBJ1-1; TRBD1 agrees at 7 bases. This CDR3 has 13 residues. The germline V gene has CDR1 SQVTM and CDR2 ANQGSEA. The V and J ends lost 5 bases and 7 bases, in that order; junction bases with no gene match: 10. This chain's CDR3 is CSVHRGLTDEAFF. DNA of the CDR3: TGCAGCGTTCACAGGGGCCTGACTGATGAAGCTTTCTTT.

This clone was observed a single time. The chain employs TRBV4-2 and TRBJ1-2; perhaps TRBD1 as D (5 bases). V lost 0 bases and J 3 bases, leaving 11 bases between the germline ends. This CDR3 contains 15 residues. Germline V CDR1 and CDR2: LGHNA, YNFKEQ. The CDR3 DNA sequence: TGTGCCAGCAGCCAAGAGTTAGGGGCGGACTATGGCTACACCTTC. Encoded protein: CASSQELGADYGYTF.

CDR3 in DNA: TGTGCCAGCAGCTTGGACGGGTTCGGGGCCAACGTCCTGACTTTC. This codes for CASSLDGFGANVLTF. The chain employs TRBV5-8 and TRBJ2-6; D is ambiguous. This CDR3 comprises 15 residues. Germline V lookup: CDR1 SGHTS, CDR2 YDEGEE. V lost 0 bases, J lost 4 bases, and 8 bases lay in between. Variable domain in full (rest from reference TRBV5-8 and TRBJ2-6): EAGVTQSPTHLIKTRGQQATLRCSPISGHTSVYWYQQALGLGLQFLLWYDEGEERNRGNFPPRFSGRQFPNYSSELNVNALELEDSALYLCASSLDGFGANVLTFGAGSRLTVL.

The chain recombines TRBV7-9 with TRBJ2-5; D unresolved. In germline, CDR1 is SEHNR, CDR2 FQNEAQ (reference sequence). V lost 4 bases, J lost 0 bases, and 9 bases lay in between. CDR3 size: 14 residues. The CDR3 DNA sequence: TGTGCCAGCAGCTCCCTGGCCTACCAAGAGACCCAGTACTTC. This encodes CASSSLAYQETQYF.

The chain has TRBV7-7 and TRBJ1-3, with D perhaps matching TRBD1 (5 bases). Trimming pared 3 bases from V and 12 bases from J, leaving 15 bases between. This CDR3 is built from 13 residues. Germline lookup yields CDR1 SSHAT and CDR2 FNYEAQ (reference sequence). DNA for the CDR3: TGTGCCAGCAGCTTCAATCGAGACAGCAGCATATATTTT. Protein: CASSFNRDSSIYF.

The chain is built from TRBV9 and TRBJ1-6; a possible D gene is TRBD1 (6 bases). CDR3 length equals 16 residues. V lost 0 bases to trimming and J lost 5 bases, with 12 bases between them. Germline V gene sequence: CDR1 SGDLS, CDR2 YYNGEE. The CDR3 nucleotides read TGTGCCAGCAGCGTAGGGGCGGGGGCCCATAATTCACCCCTCCACTTT. This sequence encodes CASSVGAGAHNSPLHF.

The chain carries TRBV19 and TRBJ2-1, with D maybe TRBD2 (5 bases). The CDR3 covers 13 residues. The V and J ends lost 5 bases and 8 bases respectively, with 13 bases between them. CDR1 and CDR2 (germline): LNHDA, SQIVND (reference sequence). The CDR3 is CASSVPGFDEQFF. DNA of the CDR3: TGTGCCAGTAGTGTCCCGGGATTCGATGAGCAGTTCTTC.

The chain uses TRBV27 and TRBJ2-7; 10 positions match TRBD1. V lost 5 bases to trimming and J lost 0 bases; unmatched junction nucleotides: 4. Germline-derived CDR1 and CDR2 are MNHEY and SMNVEV (reference sequence). CDR3 length equals 15 residues. The CDR3 protein is CASSPRQGASYEQYF. CDR3 sequence (DNA): TGTGCCAGCAGTCCGCGACAGGGGGCCTCCTACGAGCAGTACTTC.